What follows is one T cell receptor (beta chain) and its context. Some clones are missing from TCRdb's copy, which holds only in-frame ones; the method was immunoSEQ multiplex PCR. The repertoire consists of over 150,000 clones, with around 73% occurring once and the leading ten covering roughly 17%. Germline V gene lookup returns CDR1 SGHVS and CDR2 FQNEAQ. The CDR3 loop spans 13 amino acids. V shed 2 bases and J shed 1 base, with 3 bases lying between them. This specimen comes from a study of blood T cell repertoires in COVID-19. Study as a whole: PBMCs, B-cell-depleted T cells, or T cells were the source of the cDNA or gDNA that made up the material.

Symptom resolution, clearance, or two negative PCRs marked donors in Cohort 3 as recovered. Sequences were obtained from PBMCs or T cells enriched from blood (not recorded which). The rearrangement links TRBV7-8 to TRBJ1-5; the D is unclear. This clonotype originated in a woman aged 45-60 years who had recovered from COVID-19. DNA of the CDR3: TGTGCCAGCAGCTTACAGAGCAATCAGCCCCAGCATTTT. Translating gives CASSLQSNQPQHF.